This T cell receptor beta chain was observed in a study of T cell responses to AZD1222 COVID-19 vaccine (dated by TCRdb to 2020 to 2023). Study-wide context: Because spike-specific TCR depth and breadth did not differ between the two schedules, AZD1222 recipients who got a second dose at roughly 4 weeks were pooled with those who got a second dose at roughly 12 weeks. A total of 233 trial participants underwent TCR sequencing, of whom nearly 210 received two doses of AZD1222 and about 25 received two doses of the MenACWY control vaccine. Trial participants were enrolled by age into subgroups of 18-55, 56-69 and 70-plus years, and roughly 150, 30 and 60 TCR-sequenced participants, respectively, were included in these subgroups. General study outcomes and caveats: A significant rise in spike-specific TCR breadth and depth was observed after two AZD1222 doses relative to day 0 and relative to MenACWY recipients. Participants were mostly white British, with more females than males. The authors suggested clonal diversity may have been underestimated. Because no day 14 peak-response samples were available, the repertoires could be characterized only after the peak T cell response. Conclusions about previously exposed vaccinees are limited, since just six AZD1222 recipients were seropositive for SARS-CoV-2 at baseline. The 56-69-year group was small, and its depth increase did not reach significance, likely because of low power. The whole spike protein was spanned by vaccine-associated CD4 TCRs, and dominant responses were seen in regions 160-218 and 743-854. Epitopes outside the regions mutated in the B.1.351 and B.1.1.7 variants were reportedly recognized by nearly half of the unique spike-specific TCRs.

The CDR3 regions of human TCRbeta chains were analyzed by immunosequencing. Under the source paper's analysis protocol: TCRs in the repertoires were matched against a reference library of SARS-CoV-2-specific TCRs that had been generated with the MIRA antigen-specificity platform. Breadth was defined as the fraction of unique TCRs that were SARS-CoV-2-associated, and depth was defined as the fraction of total T cells that were SARS-CoV-2-associated. Using the MIRA data, each spike-specific TCR was assigned both to the spike region to which the TCR was reactive and to a CD4 or CD8 class. Log10-transformed breadth and depth values were compared by one-way ANOVA with Sidak's multiple comparisons tests. What TCRdb holds here is the immuneACCESS table cut down to in-frame rearrangements. Part of the clones is not present; checked against another copy, under half of the missing clones reflect an unresolved V gene, and the others are unexplained. That table is the source of V, J and clone size, and D and trimming were worked out from the DNA. In this sample the table shows approximately 140,000 clones, roughly nine tenths of which occur a single time. 2.9% of the sample is in the top ten clones.

On this clone: Its antigen is currently not known. Per-nucleotide qualities are absent, and no much larger clonotype sits a single base away.

CDR1 LGHNA and CDR2 YNFKEQ were looked up in the germline V gene. Germline trimming amounts to 1 base on V and 2 bases on J, with 20 as the count of junction bases outside the gene matches. The CDR3 goes from the cysteine to the phenylalanine over 22 residues. Just CDR3 DNA is preserved here, 66 bases in frame from base 1. Sample time point, as interpreted from the label and publication: baseline before first vaccination. Vaccinee samples came from UK trials COV001 and COV002, including a single-blind randomized controlled phase 2/3 trial of AZD1222 (ChAdOx1 nCoV-19) in healthy adults. Trial participant PBMC samples were collected at day 0 and day 28 after the second dose for TCRbeta chain sequencing.

The V gene is TRBV4-2 and the J gene is TRBJ1-3; 10 junctional bases match TRBD1. The starting material was peripheral blood, obtained on day 0 of AZD1222 vaccination. This clonotype originated in an adult in good health. DNA sequence: TGTGCCAGCAGCCAAGCTCGATTTACCGGGACAGGGGAGTATAGACCTGGAAACACCATATATTTT. This sequence encodes CASSQARFTGTGEYRPGNTIYF.